This entry lists 29 T cell receptor beta chains sequenced from one sample in a study of radiation and T cells in renal cell carcinoma. Time point denoted: blood 2 weeks post-SBRT. Treatment reported: 15 Gy SBRT to primary tumor, nephrectomy 4 weeks later. The assay was immunoSEQ multiplex PCR, and TCRdb's table has in-frame clones only and misses some. The sample consists of more than 20,000 clones, 81% of them appearing once. This specimen consisted of blood, obtained from a patient whose treatment included radiotherapy and nephrectomy. The receptors here all came from a man in his fifties or sixties with renal cell carcinoma.

The rearrangement uses TRBV27 and TRBJ1-5; 7 bases are shared with TRBD1. J lost 5 bases, V lost 6 bases, and 7 bases had no gene match. Germline assignment: CDR1 MNHEY and CDR2 SMNVEV (reference sequence). CDR3 length equals 14 residues. The CDR3 region is CASSLDRTDQPQHF. The CDR3, as DNA: TGTGCCAGCAGCCTGGACAGGACCGATCAGCCCCAGCATTTT.

This clone showed up just a few times. V usage is TRBV6-5 and J usage is TRBJ1-2; 12 bases match TRBD1. Losses at the gene ends were 4 bases for V and 8 bases for J; bases not matched to a gene: 11. Germline V gene sequence: CDR1 MNHEY, CDR2 SVGAGI. This CDR3 contains 16 residues. The CDR3 DNA reads TGTGCCAGCAGTTCCGGGACAGGGGGCCTTCTTAGCGGCTACACCTTC. This translates into CASSSGTGGLLSGYTF.

J is TRBJ1-2 and V is TRBV5-1; TRBD1 is a possible D gene (6 bases). This CDR3 comprises 15 residues. V lost 3 bases and J lost 3, with 15 bases in between. Germline loops: CDR1 SGHRS, CDR2 YFSETQ. This CDR3 is CASSSGYRTDYGYTF. In DNA, the CDR3 is TGCGCCAGCAGCTCGGGTTATAGGACAGACTATGGCTACACCTTC.

The sample holds one count of this clone. This rearrangement joins TRBV10-3 to TRBJ2-3; no clear D. The CDR3 loop spans 11 amino acids. V was clipped by 2 bases and J by 4 bases, with 1 base between them. CDR1 is ENHRY and CDR2 is SYGVKD in the germline V gene. The CDR3 DNA sequence: TGTGCCATCAGTGAGGCAGATACGCAGTATTTT. Protein: CAISEADTQYF.

The chain combines TRBV5-1 with TRBJ2-7; tentative D call: TRBD1 (5 bases). The ends were cut back, 1 base at V and 3 bases at J, with 11 bases in the middle. The CDR3 consists of 14 residues. CDR1 is SGHRS and CDR2 is YFSETQ in the germline V gene. CDR3: CASSLNQGNYEQYF. CDR3 DNA: TGCGCCAGCAGCTTGAACCAGGGAAACTACGAGCAGTACTTC.

This clone was picked up one time. The chain couples TRBV7-9 to TRBJ2-5; TRBD2 agrees at 10 bases. J gave up 1 base and V 4 bases, and 6 bases lay outside the gene matches. The CDR3 spans 16 residues. Germline V gene sequence: CDR1 SEHNR, CDR2 FQNEAQ (reference sequence). CDR3: CASSYLAGVGQETQYF. The CDR3 nucleotides are TGTGCCAGCAGCTACCTAGCGGGAGTCGGCCAAGAGACCCAGTACTTC.

DNA of the CDR3: TGTGCCAGTACCTTGGGACAGGTCCGCACAGATACGCAGTATTTT. Protein sequence: CASTLGQVRTDTQYF. This sequence joins TRBV19 and TRBJ2-3; 8 bases are a match to TRBD1. Trimming cost V 7 bases and J 1 base; bases outside gene matches: 7. The germline V gene has CDR1 LNHDA and CDR2 SQIVND (reference sequence). CDR3 length: 15 amino acids. The full variable domain, its missing parts supplied by reference TRBV19 and TRBJ2-3, is DGGITQSPKYLFRKEGQNVTLSCEQNLNHDAMYWYRQDPGQGLRLIYYSQIVNDFQKGDIAEGYSVSREKKESFPLTVTSAQKNPTAFYLCASTLGQVRTDTQYFGPGTRLTVL.

The V and J genes are TRBV14 and TRBJ1-6; 8 positions agree with TRBD1. Germline CDR1 and CDR2: SGHDN and FVKESK. With 4 bases clipped from V and 8 bases from J, the junction kept 7 bases outside the gene matches. The CDR3 runs to 15 residues. The CDR3 loop reads CASSPYRGGHSPLHF. The CDR3 DNA follows: TGTGCCAGCAGCCCGTACAGGGGGGGTCATTCACCCCTCCACTTT.

This chain joins TRBV5-6 and TRBJ2-5; 8 bases map to TRBD2. Germline values: CDR1 SGHDT, CDR2 YYEEEE. J gave up 4 bases and V 4 bases, and 6 bases lay outside the gene matches. CDR3 length equals 14 residues. CDR3 nucleotide sequence: TGTGCCAGCAGCGCCACTAGCGGTAGAGAGACCCAGTACTTC. Its translation is CASSATSGRETQYF.

The chain joins TRBV25-1 to TRBJ2-2; D gene unclear. CDR1 and CDR2 (germline): MGHDK, SYGVNS. V lost 6 bases and J lost 7, with 6 bases in between. The CDR3 contains 11 residues. The CDR3 protein is CASSLNGELFF. CDR3 DNA sequence: TGTGCCAGCAGCCTCAACGGGGAGCTGTTTTTT.

This rearrangement joins TRBV5-4 to TRBJ2-7; tentative D call: TRBD2 (6 bases). The CDR3 extends over 15 amino acids. V lost 2 bases to trimming and J lost 2 bases, with 14 bases between them. CDR1 and CDR2 from the germline V gene are SGHNT and YYREEE (reference sequence). CDR3 nucleotide sequence: TGTGCCAGCAGCTTCGGGGGAAGTATCCCCTACGAGCAGTACTTC. Protein product: CASSFGGSIPYEQYF. The full variable domain, in which reference TRBV5-4 and TRBJ2-7 provide the parts outside the CDR3, is ETGVTQSPTHLIKTRGQQVTLRCSSQSGHNTVSWYQQALGQGPQFIFQYYREEENGRGNFPPRFSGLQFPNYSSELNVNALELDDSALYLCASSFGGSIPYEQYFGPGTRLTVT.

The chain couples TRBV9 to TRBJ2-3, with 9 bases aligning to TRBD2. The ends lost 0 bases at V and 5 bases at J; junction bases unmatched: 7. The CDR3 consists of 16 residues. Germline lookup yields CDR1 SGDLS and CDR2 YYNGEE. The CDR3 protein is CASSVGGGRARDTQYF. The CDR3 region has the DNA TGTGCCAGCAGCGTAGGAGGCGGGAGGGCCAGAGATACGCAGTATTTT.

The chain joins TRBV27 to TRBJ1-5; a possible D gene is TRBD1 (5 bases). Germline CDR1 MNHEY, CDR2 SMNVEV (reference sequence). The CDR3 is made up of 15 amino acids. The germline V and J ends were trimmed by 2 bases and 6 bases, with 14 bases remaining between them. The CDR3 sequence: CASSLGGGGPQPQHF. CDR3 nucleotide sequence: TGTGCCAGCAGTTTAGGTGGGGGAGGACCTCAGCCCCAGCATTTT.

The rearrangement links TRBV5-4 to TRBJ2-2, with 8 bases that match TRBD2. Looked up from germline, CDR1 is SGHNT and CDR2 is YYREEE (reference sequence). V was clipped by 4 bases and J by 2 bases; unmatched bases: 10. The CDR3 runs 17 residues. CDR3 nucleotides: TGTGCCAGCAGCCCCGAGTTAGCGGGAACAAACACCGGGGAGCTGTTTTTT. Translation gives CASSPELAGTNTGELFF.

The V and J genes are TRBV19 and TRBJ1-2, with 7 bases matching TRBD1. Per the germline V gene, CDR1 is LNHDA and CDR2 is SQIVND (reference sequence). The CDR3 has 18 amino acids. Losses at the gene ends were 4 bases for V and 3 bases for J; bases not matched to a gene: 17. The DNA for the CDR3 is TGTGCCAGTAGTACGGTCTCGTTGGAGACAGGGAACTACTATGGCTACACCTTC. Residues: CASSTVSLETGNYYGYTF.

This rearrangement joins TRBV6-1 to TRBJ2-7; 13 bases fit TRBD2. Unmatched junction bases numbered 0, after V lost 1 base and J lost 3 bases. Germline CDR1 is MNHNS and CDR2 is SASEGT. The CDR3 loop spans 15 amino acids. DNA for the CDR3: TGTGCCAGCAGTGAAGGGACTAGCGGGAGCTACGAGCAGTACTTC. Protein sequence: CASSEGTSGSYEQYF.

The chain's CDR3 is CAYRDRGNLGPEAFF. Here the CDR3 DNA reads TGTGCCTACCGGGACAGGGGTAATTTGGGGCCTGAAGCTTTCTTT. The chain has TRBV30 and TRBJ1-1; 10 bases are a match to TRBD1. The junction had 14 bases not matched to a gene; V was cut back by 7 bases and J by 6 bases. CDR3 length: 15 amino acids. Germline values: CDR1 GTSNPN, CDR2 SVGIG (reference sequence).

The chain combines TRBV9 with TRBJ2-3; TRBD2 matches 7 bases. Germline V gene sequence: CDR1 SGDLS, CDR2 YYNGEE. The CDR3 contains 16 residues. V was clipped by 3 bases and J by 6 bases; unmatched bases: 13. In nucleotides, the CDR3 is TGTGCCAGCAGCGCCCGGACTAGTTCAATTTCTGATACGCAGTATTTT. Its protein product is CASSARTSSISDTQYF.

The sample holds one count of this clone. The V call is TRBV4-3, the J call TRBJ2-5; tentatively, D is TRBD1 or TRBD2 (5 bases each). With 1 base removed from V and 9 bases from J, the gap between germline ends came to 18 bases. The CDR3 covers 15 residues. Germline lookup yields CDR1 LGHNA and CDR2 YSLEER. The CDR3 DNA is TGCGCCAGCAGCCAAGTGGGCGACAGACAGAGGGCCCAGTACTTC. Translating gives CASSQVGDRQRAQYF.

V usage is TRBV27 and J usage is TRBJ2-7; 7 positions match TRBD1. CDR1 MNHEY and CDR2 SMNVEV come from the germline V gene (reference sequence). The junction had 7 bases not matched to a gene; V was cut back by 4 bases and J by 4 bases. The CDR3 totals 14 residues. In DNA, the CDR3 is TGTGCCAGCAGTTATTCAGGGGGTGGTTACGAGCAGTACTTC. This encodes CASSYSGGGYEQYF.

The genes are TRBV5-1 and TRBJ1-1; 9 nucleotides line up with TRBD1. J was trimmed by 4 bases and V by 6 bases; bases with no gene match: 16. CDR1 is SGHRS and CDR2 is YFSETQ in the germline V gene. This CDR3 comprises 17 residues. The CDR3 loop is CASKLKHRGRKSTEAFF. Here the CDR3 DNA reads TGCGCCAGCAAGCTTAAGCACAGGGGGCGTAAGTCCACTGAAGCTTTCTTT.

The chain combines TRBV6-5 with TRBJ1-5; D remains unclear. The germline V gene encodes CDR1 MNHEY and CDR2 SVGAGI. V lost 4 bases and J 4 bases, leaving 8 bases between the germline ends. The CDR3 contains 13 residues. CDR3 bases: TGTGCCAGCAGTTTGACACCAAATCAGCCCCAGCATTTT. Protein product: CASSLTPNQPQHF.

The chain couples TRBV5-1 to TRBJ2-7, with 7 bases aligning to TRBD2. This CDR3 has 16 amino acids. CDR1 SGHRS and CDR2 YFSETQ come from the germline V gene. The V and J ends lost 3 bases and 0 bases, in that order; junction bases with no gene match: 9. CDR3 DNA sequence: TGCGCCAGCAGCTCTATGACTAGCAGGAGCTCCTACGAGCAGTACTTC. Residues: CASSSMTSRSSYEQYF.

J is TRBJ2-7 and V is TRBV7-6, with D tentatively TRBD2 (6 bases). The germline CDR1 and CDR2 sequences are SGHVS and FNYEAQ. Trimming took off 5 bases at V and 1 base at J, with 12 bases between the two ends. This CDR3 is 14 amino acids long. The chain's CDR3 is CASSLRDLSYEQYF. The CDR3 DNA is TGTGCCAGCAGCCTCCGGGACTTATCCTACGAGCAGTACTTC. The variable domain in full, with the rest retrieved from reference TRBV7-6 and TRBJ2-7, is GAGVSQSPRYKVTKRGQDVALRCDPISGHVSLYWYRQALGQGPEFLTYFNYEAQQDKSGLPNDRFSAERPEGSISTLTIQRTEQRDSAMYRCASSLRDLSYEQYFGPGTRLTVT.

This chain uses TRBV4-1 with TRBJ2-2; 16 bases align to TRBD2. Germline trimming cut 3 bases from V and 3 bases from J; bases unmatched to any gene: 4. The CDR3 consists of 18 residues. The germline CDR1 and CDR2 sequences are MGHRA and YSYEKL. The CDR3 here is CASSQPGLAGGHTGELFF. In DNA, the CDR3 is TGCGCCAGCAGCCAGCCGGGACTAGCGGGAGGGCACACCGGGGAGCTGTTTTTT.

This chain links TRBV2 with TRBJ1-2; D remains ambiguous. The V gene's germline CDR1 is SNHLY and CDR2 FYNNEI. There are 13 residues in the CDR3. The ends were cut back, 5 bases at V and 12 bases at J, with 19 bases in the middle. CDR3 in amino acids: CASSKRADGYDTF. CDR3 nucleotide sequence: TGTGCCAGCAGTAAACGGGCGGATGGCTACGACACCTTC. The full variable domain, with the rest looked up from reference TRBV2 and TRBJ1-2, is EPEVTQTPSHQVTQMGQEVILRCVPISNHLYFYWYRQILGQKVEFLVSFYNNEISEKSEIFDDQFSVERPDGSNFTLKIRSTKLEDSAMYFCASSKRADGYDTFGSGTRLTVV.

The chain carries TRBV6-6 and TRBJ2-7; TRBD2 agrees at 9 bases. Losses at the gene ends were 7 bases for V and 2 bases for J; bases not matched to a gene: 9. Germline V gene sequence: CDR1 MNHNY, CDR2 SVGAGI (reference sequence). The CDR3 covers 15 residues. The CDR3 here is CASIGGRAVTYEQYF. CDR3 bases: TGTGCCAGCATTGGCGGGAGGGCCGTGACCTACGAGCAGTACTTC.

This chain uses TRBV5-6 with TRBJ2-1; TRBD1 matches at 8 bases. Germline CDR1 and CDR2: SGHDT and YYEEEE. J gave up 5 bases and V 4 bases, and 8 bases lay outside the gene matches. The CDR3 covers 15 residues. The CDR3 DNA reads TGTGCCAGCAGCCAATTCGACAGGGGCAACAATGAGCAGTTCTTC. Translation: CASSQFDRGNNEQFF.

V gene TRBV11-2 combines with J gene TRBJ2-3; 10 bases match TRBD2. The V segment lost 2 bases and the J segment 4 bases; nucleotides outside the gene matches: 6. The CDR3 has 16 amino acids. The germline V gene has CDR1 SGHAT and CDR2 FQNNGV. This CDR3 is CASSLSSGSGADTQYF. The CDR3 region has the DNA TGTGCCAGCAGCTTATCTAGCGGGAGTGGAGCAGATACGCAGTATTTT.